The entry below gives a single T cell receptor (beta chain) sequence along with its context. There is no known antigen for this receptor. The record has no base qualities; no much larger clone is one base away. TCRbeta CDR3 regions were amplified from genomic DNA by means of the immunoSEQ Assay, a bias-controlled multiplex PCR. The paper's processing steps were these. The number of nucleated cells in each sample was estimated from the amplification of reference gene primers within the assay. To quantify the absolute abundance of each unique TCRbeta CDR3 rearrangement, sequence reads were collapsed and filtered. Productive Simpson clonality was computed per sample as the square root of Simpson's diversity index over productive rearrangements. Imported from immuneACCESS, the table was reduced by TCRdb to in-frame sequences with V and J called. These copies leave out some clones; in studies compared against another copy, an unresolved V gene accounts for under half, and the cause of the remainder is not known. V and J calls and clone size are as listed in that table; D and trimming were resolved from the DNA. In this sample the table shows roughly 75,000 clones, roughly 85% of which occur a single time. Of the sample, more than 9.5% is held by the ten largest clones.

This sample was included in a study of blood T cell repertoires in COVID-19 (TCRdb year 2020). In terms of the full investigation: Samples covering the acute and convalescent phases of COVID-19 were provided by collaborators in the United States, Italy and Spain. The prospective study material was composed of cDNA or gDNA derived from T cells, B-cell-depleted T cells, or PBMCs. A de-identified subject ID, COVID-19 status, age in years and sex were almost always included in the sample metadata. Deeply sampled blood TCRbeta repertoires from subjects exposed to, actively infected with, or recovered from COVID-19 were included in the dataset. Samples came from the ongoing ImmuneRACE study (first 160 participants) plus 1,254 subjects from 6 global collaborators. Where HLA class I and class II types were available, the types were taken from metadata supplied by the sample provider, not from assay-based typing. The repertoires were released in a freely available public database intended as a resource for research on the immune response to SARS-CoV-2.

Beyond this particular receptor, the publication reports: The amount of clinical and demographic metadata varied by source and participant and was provided uncurated.

One collaborating source in Seattle enrolled patients while the patients were actively infected and followed the patients over time throughout the course of disease. Collaborating institutions collected whole blood in K2EDTA tubes following their own protocols. Collaborator samples were shipped for TCRbeta analysis as frozen whole blood, isolated PBMCs, or DNA extracted from either sample type. CDR1 and CDR2 are drawn from the germline V gene: SGHDT, YYEEEE. The junction carries 8 bases between V and J, which are trimmed by 0 bases and 6 bases respectively. The CDR3 sequence holds 13 residues, the cysteine and phenylalanine included. Solely the CDR3 DNA is kept, with 39 bases framed from the first base.

This receptor was identified in a man aged 50 or older with COVID-19, enrolled during active disease. Sequenced input: peripheral blood. Recombination connected TRBV5-6 to TRBJ2-3; TRBD2 is perhaps the D gene, given 5 matching bases. The DNA is as follows: TGTGCCAGCAGCTTGGTGGGAGTCGATACGCAGTATTTT. Protein translation: CASSLVGVDTQYF. The entire variable domain, with the stretches around the CDR3 drawn from the reference TRBV5-6 and TRBJ2-3 proteins, is DAGVTQSPTHLIKTRGQQVTLRCSPKSGHDTVSWYQQALGQGPQFIFQYYEEEERQRGNFPDRFSGHQFPNYSSELNVNALLLGDSALYLCASSLVGVDTQYFGPGTRLTVL.